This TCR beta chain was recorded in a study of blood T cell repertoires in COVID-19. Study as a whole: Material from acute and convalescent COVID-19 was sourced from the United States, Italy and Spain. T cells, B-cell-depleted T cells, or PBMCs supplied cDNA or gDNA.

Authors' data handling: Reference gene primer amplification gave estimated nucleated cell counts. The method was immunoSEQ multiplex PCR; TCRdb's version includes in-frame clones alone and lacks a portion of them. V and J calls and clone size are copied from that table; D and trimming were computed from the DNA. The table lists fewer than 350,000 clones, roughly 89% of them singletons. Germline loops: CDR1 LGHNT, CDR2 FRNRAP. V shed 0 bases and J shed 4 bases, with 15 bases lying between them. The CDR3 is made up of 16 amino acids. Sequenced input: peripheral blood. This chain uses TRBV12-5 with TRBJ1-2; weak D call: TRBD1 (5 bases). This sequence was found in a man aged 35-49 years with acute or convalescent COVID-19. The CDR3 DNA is TGTGCTAGTGGTTTGGTCACAGGCGGACTACCCTATGGCTACACCTTC. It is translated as CASGLVTGGLPYGYTF.